The clone carrying this T cell receptor (beta chain) was found once. The sample belongs to a study of blood T cell repertoires in COVID-19. As for the study in general: Italy, Spain and the United States were the sources of the convalescent and acute COVID-19 samples. PBMCs, B-cell-depleted T cells, or T cells were the source of the cDNA or gDNA that made up the material.

Seattle's enrolled individuals joined amid active infection and were then monitored longitudinally. Authors' data handling: Amplification with reference gene primers provided the estimates of nucleated cell counts. Clones were sequenced by immunoSEQ multiplex PCR, and TCRdb holds only the in-frame ones, with some missing. The D gene and trimming were derived from the DNA, and the V and J assignments and clone size from that table. The sample records fewer than 700,000 clones, less than 90% being singletons. The trim removed 6 bases at V and 4 bases at J, leaving 11 bases unmatched. There are 16 residues in the CDR3. From germline, CDR1 is SGHAT and CDR2 FQNNGV.

The receptor's source is a woman in her fifties or sixties with COVID-19, enrolled during active disease. V usage is TRBV11-2 and J usage is TRBJ1-3; 8 bases fit TRBD1. Sequencing used peripheral blood. The CDR3: CASRRVQGAKGNTIYF. As DNA, the CDR3 is TGTGCCAGCAGACGAGTCCAGGGGGCTAAAGGAAACACCATATATTTT.